One and the same sample provided the 27 T cell receptor beta chains below, sequenced in a study of blood T cell repertoires in COVID-19. Generated by immunoSEQ multiplex PCR, the TCRdb table keeps only in-frame clones and is missing some. The sample includes roughly 100,000 clones, 75% to 85% of them seen just once. Source material: peripheral blood. The receptors come from a woman over 75 with active or convalescent COVID-19.

This clone is a singleton in its sample. CDR3 in DNA: TGTGCCAGCAGCTTAGAACAGGGGGCTTGGGAGCCCCAGCATTTT. Its translation: CASSLEQGAWEPQHF. The rearrangement joins TRBV7-2 to TRBJ1-5; 9 bases map to TRBD1. Per the germline V gene, CDR1 is SGHTA and CDR2 is FQGNSA. This CDR3 has 15 amino acids. With 1 base clipped from V and 8 bases from J, the junction kept 6 bases outside the gene matches.

The V and J genes are TRBV6-2 or TRBV6-3 and TRBJ2-1, with 14 positions matching TRBD2. This CDR3 comprises 15 residues. V shed 6 bases and J 10 bases; nucleotides not matched to a gene: 8. Per the germline V gene, CDR1 is MNHEY and CDR2 is SVGEGT. Here the CDR3 reads CASSPGLAGVSEQFF. The CDR3 nucleotides read TGTGCCAGCAGCCCGGGACTAGCGGGAGTGTCGGAGCAGTTCTTC.

This clone appeared a few times. The V call is TRBV18, the J call TRBJ2-1, with 9 bases aligning to TRBD2. Per the germline V gene, CDR1 is KGHSH and CDR2 is LQKENI. The CDR3 covers 19 residues. V gave up 2 bases and J gave up 0 bases; unmatched junction bases: 11. For the CDR3, the DNA is TGTGCCAGCTCACCAAGGGGTAGCGGGAGCGCAAGCTCCTACAATGAGCAGTTCTTC. Translation: CASSPRGSGSASSYNEQFF.

This clone was counted a single time. The chain employs TRBV4-3 and TRBJ2-1; D is possibly TRBD2 (6 bases). This CDR3 contains 15 residues. Between the trimmed V and J ends, which lost 4 bases and 6 bases, there was a span of 16 bases. Germline V CDR1 and CDR2: LGHNA, YSLEER. The CDR3 region is CASSRRGKYCNEQFF. Written as DNA, the CDR3 is TGCGCCAGCAGCCGGAGGGGTAAGTATTGCAATGAGCAGTTCTTC.

The chain combines TRBV4-1 with TRBJ1-3; D unresolved. The CDR3 totals 16 residues. Between the trimmed V and J ends, which lost 4 bases and 0 bases, there was a span of 13 bases. CDR1 and CDR2 (germline): MGHRA, YSYEKL. CDR3 nucleotide sequence: TGCGCCAGCAGCCTGACGGCAGGCATCTCTGGAAACACCATATATTTT. It specifies CASSLTAGISGNTIYF.

The chain is built from TRBV7-2 and TRBJ2-6; 9 bases map to TRBD1. The germline CDR1 and CDR2 sequences are SGHTA and FQGNSA. The CDR3 runs 16 residues. V shed 5 bases, J shed 4 bases, and the junction held 6 bases outside the gene matches. The CDR3 here is CASSVQGAGGANVLTF. The CDR3 nucleotides are TGTGCCAGCAGCGTACAGGGGGCGGGCGGGGCCAACGTCCTGACTTTC.

This chain connects TRBV6-2 or TRBV6-3 to TRBJ2-3; D is undetermined. From germline, CDR1 is MNHEY and CDR2 SVGEGT. The CDR3 covers 11 residues. The V end was cut by 2 bases, the J end by 5 bases, with 2 bases between. This chain's CDR3 is CASSYRDTQYF. CDR3 nucleotide sequence: TGTGCCAGCAGTTACCGAGATACGCAGTATTTT.

This clone was seen more than once but under ten times. The junction departs from the called germline gene at one end, perhaps through a read error. This rearrangement joins TRBV5-1 to TRBJ1-1; D perhaps matches TRBD1 (5 bases). The CDR3 covers 15 residues. Germline lookup yields CDR1 SGHRS and CDR2 YFSETQ. The CDR3 protein is CASSLLGAENTEAFF. CDR3 in DNA: TGTGCCAGCAGCTTGCTTGGGGCCGAGAACACTGAAGCTTTCTTT.

The chain uses TRBV7-2 and TRBJ1-2, with D possibly matching TRBD1 (5 bases). CDR1 is SGHTA, CDR2 FQGNSA, per germline. This CDR3 comprises 14 residues. Between the trimmed V and J ends, which lost 0 bases and 7 bases, there was a span of 12 bases. The CDR3 coding sequence is TGTGCCAGCAGCTTAGCGTGGGGGGGGACTGGCTACACCTTC. Amino acids: CASSLAWGGTGYTF.

The chain recombines TRBV4-3 with TRBJ2-7; 9 bases line up with TRBD2. With V trimmed by 0 bases and J by 7 bases, 10 bases remained unmatched. Germline V gene data show CDR1 as LGHNA and CDR2 as YSLEER. The CDR3 consists of 16 residues. The CDR3 region is CASSQDLASGMREQYF. CDR3 bases: TGCGCCAGCAGCCAAGATCTGGCTAGCGGGATGAGGGAGCAGTACTTC.

J is TRBJ1-1 and V is TRBV5-1; 7 bases map to TRBD1. The CDR3 is 13 amino acids. The junction had 8 bases not matched to a gene; V was cut back by 4 bases and J by 8 bases. Germline CDR1 is SGHRS and CDR2 is YFSETQ. The CDR3 region is CASSLNRGQEAFF. In DNA, the CDR3 is TGCGCCAGCAGCCTTAACAGGGGCCAAGAAGCTTTCTTT.

This clone was observed a single time. The germline gene is not matched at one end of the junction; a read error may be the cause. This chain's CDR3 is CASSLGGRAEDTQYF. CDR3 DNA: TGTGCCAGCAGCTTAGGAGGGAGGGCCGAGGATACGCAGTATTTT. The chain carries TRBV5-1 and TRBJ2-3, with 7 positions matching TRBD2. This CDR3 has 15 amino acids. The germline gives CDR1 SGHRS, CDR2 YFSETQ.

The V call is TRBV6-1, the J call TRBJ2-3; D gene uncertain. This CDR3 is 14 amino acids long. V lost 2 bases and J 4 bases, leaving 10 bases between the germline ends. Germline CDR1 reads MNHNS; CDR2 reads SASEGT. The CDR3 nucleotides read TGTGCCAGCAGTGAAACGAGGTCGGCAGATACGCAGTATTTT. It specifies CASSETRSADTQYF.

In its sample, this clone was seen once. The rearrangement uses TRBV24-1 and TRBJ1-2; 10 bases map to TRBD1. Trimming removed 4 bases from V and 1 base from J; junction bases left unmatched: 2. This CDR3 comprises 15 residues. Germline V lookup: CDR1 KGHDR, CDR2 SFDVKD. CDR3 in DNA: TGTGCCACCAGTGAAGGGACAGGGGATAACTATGGCTACACCTTC. This sequence encodes CATSEGTGDNYGYTF.

The chain has TRBV19 and TRBJ2-1, with 10 positions matching TRBD2. The CDR3 extends over 15 amino acids. Germline CDR1 reads LNHDA; CDR2 reads SQIVND (reference sequence). Losses at the gene ends were 6 bases for V and 7 bases for J; bases not matched to a gene: 9. For the CDR3, the DNA is TGTGCCAGTAGGGAACTAGCGGGAACAAGAAATGAGCAGTTCTTC. Encoded protein: CASRELAGTRNEQFF.

J is TRBJ2-3 and V is TRBV18; 8 bases fit TRBD1. With V trimmed by 6 bases and J by 0 bases, 11 bases remained unmatched. The CDR3 contains 17 residues. The germline CDR1 and CDR2 sequences are KGHSH and LQKENI. The CDR3 sequence: CASSPRQTGASTDTQYF. DNA for the CDR3: TGTGCCAGCTCCCCCCGCCAGACAGGGGCGAGCACAGATACGCAGTATTTT. The full variable domain, its missing parts supplied by reference TRBV18 and TRBJ2-3, is NAGVMQNPRHLVRRRGQEARLRCSPMKGHSHVYWYRQLPEEGLKFMVYLQKENIIDESGMPKERFSAEFPKEGPSILRIQQVVRGDSAAYFCASSPRQTGASTDTQYFGPGTRLTVL.

The rearrangement joins TRBV18 to TRBJ1-5; 8 nucleotides match TRBD1. From germline, CDR1 is KGHSH and CDR2 LQKENI. This CDR3 is built from 15 residues. Germline trimming cut 5 bases from V and 4 bases from J; bases unmatched to any gene: 7. As DNA, the CDR3 is TGTGCCAGCTCAGCCGACAGGGGAAAGAATCAGCCCCAGCATTTT. Residues: CASSADRGKNQPQHF. Together with reference TRBV18 and TRBJ1-5, the CDR3 gives the full variable domain: NAGVMQNPRHLVRRRGQEARLRCSPMKGHSHVYWYRQLPEEGLKFMVYLQKENIIDESGMPKERFSAEFPKEGPSILRIQQVVRGDSAAYFCASSADRGKNQPQHFGDGTRLSIL.

The CDR3 DNA sequence: TGTGCCAGCAGCCCCGTAACAGGGAGCGAGCAGTACTTC. It specifies CASSPVTGSEQYF. The chain recombines TRBV6-6 with TRBJ2-7; possibly TRBD1 for D (6 bases). CDR1 and CDR2 from the germline V gene are MNHNY and SVGAGI (reference sequence). V was shortened by 6 bases and J by 6 bases, with 15 bases between the two germline ends. There are 13 residues in the CDR3.

A few counts support this clone. The V and J genes are TRBV19 and TRBJ1-2; D might be TRBD1 (5 bases). Trimming took 7 bases from V and 6 from J, leaving 18 bases between them. Per germline, CDR1 LNHDA and CDR2 SQIVND (reference sequence). The length of the CDR3 is 14 residues. CDR3 nucleotide sequence: TGTGCCAGTACCATAGCCGGGGGGTTTGATGGCTACACCTTC. It yields the protein CASTIAGGFDGYTF.

V is TRBV27 and J is TRBJ2-7, with a weak D call TRBD1 (6 bases). This CDR3 is 14 amino acids long. The V gene lost 5 bases and the J gene lost 3 bases, with 14 bases spanning the gap. Germline CDR1 is MNHEY and CDR2 is SMNVEV (reference sequence). CDR3 loop: CASSQRGRSYEQYF. CDR3 coding DNA: TGTGCCAGCAGTCAAAGGGGGAGAAGCTACGAGCAGTACTTC.

The rearrangement uses TRBV5-4 and TRBJ2-5; 7 positions agree with TRBD1. The junction had 7 bases not matched to a gene; V was cut back by 0 bases and J by 5 bases. Germline CDR1 and CDR2: SGHNT and YYREEE (reference sequence). The CDR3 has 15 residues. CDR3 in DNA: TGTGCCAGCAGCTTGGAAGGGGGCGTTAGGGAGACCCAGTACTTC. Its protein product is CASSLEGGVRETQYF.

This sequence joins TRBV29-1 and TRBJ2-3; D gene uncertain. The CDR3 contains 15 residues. Trimming removed 4 bases at V and 0 bases at J, with 14 bases between. Germline CDR1 is SQVTM and CDR2 is ANQGSEA. In DNA, the CDR3 is TGCAGCGTTGCGTCGTTATCTCCCAGCACAGATACGCAGTATTTT. This gives the protein CSVASLSPSTDTQYF.

This clone turned up a few times. This chain connects TRBV27 to TRBJ2-7; 8 nucleotides agree with TRBD1. The CDR3 is made up of 15 amino acids. Losses at the gene ends were 4 bases for V and 0 bases for J; bases not matched to a gene: 5. Germline CDR1 and CDR2: MNHEY and SMNVEV (reference sequence). The CDR3 DNA follows: TGTGCCAGCAGTTCCAGACAGGGGCTCTCCTACGAGCAGTACTTC. Protein product: CASSSRQGLSYEQYF.

This clone came up a few times. The V gene is TRBV5-1, the J gene TRBJ1-2; D is possibly TRBD1 (5 bases). The germline CDR1 and CDR2 sequences are SGHRS and YFSETQ. Trimming cost V 4 bases and J 1 base, with 23 bases left between them. This CDR3 region has 18 residues. The CDR3 spells CASSNGLALGRDNYGYTF. The CDR3 DNA sequence: TGCGCCAGCAGCAATGGATTGGCTTTGGGCAGGGATAACTATGGCTACACCTTC.

The rearrangement links TRBV7-2 to TRBJ2-7; the D gene is possibly TRBD2 (6 bases). V lost 3 bases and J 2 bases, leaving 8 bases between the germline ends. Germline V CDR1 and CDR2: SGHTA, FQGNSA. This CDR3 region has 13 residues. DNA of the CDR3: TGTGCCAGCAGCTTCCTAGCGACCTACGAGCAGTACTTC. Its translation is CASSFLATYEQYF.

The genes are TRBV7-2 and TRBJ1-3; D is uncertain. The germline CDR1 and CDR2 sequences are SGHTA and FQGNSA. V was trimmed by 2 bases and J by 0 bases, leaving 14 bases between them. The CDR3 covers 17 residues. CDR3: CASSLKPGGFSGNTIYF. The CDR3 DNA follows: TGTGCCAGCAGCTTAAAACCGGGTGGGTTCTCTGGAAACACCATATATTTT.

The chain combines TRBV6-6 with TRBJ2-2; TRBD1 agrees at 9 bases. The CDR3 covers 13 residues. Germline-derived CDR1 and CDR2 are MNHNY and SVGAGI (reference sequence). V dropped 11 bases and J dropped 4; count of bases not matched to a gene: 5. The CDR3 bases are TGTGCCGAGGGACAGGGCGCCACCGGGGAGCTGTTTTTT. This encodes CAEGQGATGELFF.